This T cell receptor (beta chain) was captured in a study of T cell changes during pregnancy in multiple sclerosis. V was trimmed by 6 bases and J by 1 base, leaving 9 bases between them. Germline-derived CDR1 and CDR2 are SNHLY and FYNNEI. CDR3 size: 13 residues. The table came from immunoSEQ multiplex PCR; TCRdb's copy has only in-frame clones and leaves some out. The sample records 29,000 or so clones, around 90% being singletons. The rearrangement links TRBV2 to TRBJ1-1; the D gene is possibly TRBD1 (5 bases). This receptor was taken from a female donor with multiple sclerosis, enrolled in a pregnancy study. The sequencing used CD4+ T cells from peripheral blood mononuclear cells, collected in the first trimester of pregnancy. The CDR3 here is CASRGQGNTEAFF. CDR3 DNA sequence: TGTGCCAGCAGGGGTCAGGGGAACACTGAAGCTTTCTTT.